The clone carrying this T cell receptor (beta chain) was counted only a few times. The antigen is not known. The source of the sample is a study of vaccination effects on CD4 cells after COVID-19. Clones were sequenced by immunoSEQ multiplex PCR, and TCRdb holds only the in-frame ones, with some missing. The sample comprises about 20,000 clones, over 65% of which are singletons, and 9.1% rests with the top ten. The CDR3 is 15 amino acids. The J segment lost 5 bases and the V segment lost 6 bases, leaving 6 bases of the junction unmatched. Germline V gives CDR1 SEHNR, CDR2 FQNEAQ (reference sequence). Sequencing was preceded by expansion of antigen-specific CD4+ T cells with viral peptide pools in the ViraFEST assay. CD4+ T cells were isolated after less than 13 days of culture. Prior SARS-CoV-2 infection was absent in the vaccine recipients, as shown by negative nucleocapsid antibodies. In culture with about 10 IU/ml IL-2 and 8 to 10 ug/ml peptides, PBMC were grown at some 2 million per well.

V and J are TRBV7-9 and TRBJ2-5; 13 bases are shared with TRBD2. The sequences come from CD4+ T cells from PBMCs cultured with HCoV-NL63 spike peptides, collected before COVID-19 vaccination. The sequence was obtained from a human donor who received a COVID-19 vaccine. In nucleotides, the CDR3 is TGTGCCAGCAGGAGACTAGCGGGAGGAGGGGAGACCCAGTACTTC. Protein: CASRRLAGGGETQYF.